These 18 T cell receptor beta chains originate from one sample sequenced in a study of blood T cells in healthy people across ages. It was with a sample-barcoded 5' primer and a J-beta primer mix that a second PCR of about 6 to 12 cycles was run. TCRdb processed the 5' RACE reads anew with MiXCR; each CDR3 protein has one entry. The sample contains around 650,000 distinct CDR3 sequences, 32% of which appear only once. Sequencing input: blood. Receptors originate from a woman older than 75 in good health.

This clonotype has a count of ten or more. The V gene is TRBV6-5, the J gene TRBJ2-5; 7 bases match TRBD2. The CDR3 has 16 amino acids. Germline CDR1 reads MNHEY; CDR2 reads SVGAGI. J was trimmed by 5 bases and V by 6 bases; bases with no gene match: 15. The CDR3 protein is CASSYGQGGPMETQYF. The CDR3 nucleotides read TGTGCCAGCAGCTACGGCCAGGGAGGGCCGATGGAGACCCAGTACTTC.

This clonotype was seen many times. The chain carries TRBV7-9 and TRBJ1-2; D is unclear. The CDR3 is 13 amino acids. Between the trimmed V and J ends, which lost 0 bases and 6 bases, there was a span of 8 bases. CDR1 and CDR2 from the germline V gene are SEHNR and FQNEAQ (reference sequence). CDR3 DNA: TGTGCCAGCAGCTTAGCAGGGAAAGATGGCTACACCTTC. Translation: CASSLAGKDGYTF.

This chain joins TRBV30 and TRBJ1-5; possible D gene TRBD1, 6 bases. Germline lookup yields CDR1 GTSNPN and CDR2 SVGIG (reference sequence). V was clipped by 1 base and J by 6 bases, with 10 bases between them. This CDR3 is 13 amino acids long. DNA for the CDR3: TGTGCCTGGAGTGGAACAGGGTCTCAGCCCCAGCATTTT. The encoded protein is CAWSGTGSQPQHF.

This chain uses TRBV6-5 with TRBJ2-2; TRBD2 aligns across 7 bases. CDR3 length: 14 amino acids. Germline CDR1 MNHEY, CDR2 SVGAGI. The trim removed 2 bases at V and 5 bases at J, leaving 2 bases unmatched. Here the CDR3 reads CASSYQAGTGELFF. CDR3 in DNA: TGTGCCAGCAGTTACCAAGCGGGGACCGGGGAGCTGTTTTTT.

There are many counts of this clonotype. The chain combines TRBV6-1 with TRBJ2-1; 7 bases align to TRBD1. The CDR3 consists of 14 residues. CDR1 and CDR2 (germline): MNHNS, SASEGT. The ends lost 8 bases at V and 1 base at J; junction bases unmatched: 5. The CDR3 DNA sequence: TGTGCCAGCGGCCGGGACAGTTCCTACAATGAGCAGTTCTTC. It translates to CASGRDSSYNEQFF.

There are many counts of this clonotype. The genes are TRBV20-1 and TRBJ1-1; 7 positions match TRBD1. The CDR3 is 12 residues long. Germline-derived CDR1 and CDR2 are DFQATT and SNEGSKA (reference sequence). Germline trimming cut 2 bases from V and 7 bases from J; bases unmatched to any gene: 4. The DNA of the CDR3 is TGCAGTGCTAGATACAGGGGAGGTGAAGCTTTCTTT. This translates into CSARYRGGEAFF.

The V and J genes are TRBV10-1 and TRBJ1-1; no firm D call. CDR1 and CDR2 from the germline V gene are WNHNN and SYGVQD (reference sequence). Between the trimmed V and J ends, which lost 0 bases and 8 bases, there was a span of 13 bases. The CDR3 length is 14 residues. CDR3 in amino acids: CASSESKYGREAFF. The CDR3 DNA follows: TGCGCCAGCAGTGAGTCTAAGTATGGACGGGAAGCTTTCTTT.

This clonotype has a count of ten or more. This sequence joins TRBV10-3 and TRBJ2-5; 7 positions match TRBD2. After removal of 0 bases from V and 0 bases from J, the junction contained 4 bases not matched to a gene. The CDR3 runs 16 residues. The germline gives CDR1 ENHRY, CDR2 SYGVKD. DNA for the CDR3: TGTGCCATCAGTGAGTCCAGCGGGGATTACCAAGAGACCCAGTACTTC. The encoded protein is CAISESSGDYQETQYF.

Many counts were recorded for this clonotype. The chain carries TRBV6-5 and TRBJ2-3; D ambiguous. The CDR3 has 10 amino acids. V was shortened by 6 bases and J by 4 bases, with 2 bases between the two germline ends. The germline gives CDR1 MNHEY, CDR2 SVGAGI. CDR3 sequence reads: CASRSDTQYF. CDR3 sequence (DNA): TGTGCCAGCAGGTCAGATACGCAGTATTTT.

This clonotype was counted many times. This chain connects TRBV5-1 to TRBJ1-2, with unresolved D. The CDR3 covers 13 residues. The germline V gene encodes CDR1 SGHRS and CDR2 YFSETQ. V lost 6 bases and J lost 8, with 17 bases in between. The CDR3 DNA reads TGCGCCAGCACCCCGGATGTAGGAGAGGGCTACACCTTC. Translation gives CASTPDVGEGYTF.

The CDR3 DNA is TGTGCCAGCAGCCCTATCACAGGGGGCGGCACCGGGGAGCTGTTTTTT. Protein: CASSPITGGGTGELFF. This sequence joins TRBV6-2 or TRBV6-3 and TRBJ2-2; the match to TRBD1 covers 9 bases. Germline lookup yields CDR1 MNHEY and CDR2 SVGEGT. The CDR3 is 16 amino acids. J lost 4 bases, V lost 6 bases, and 9 bases had no gene match.

The table lists this clonotype with many counts. V usage is TRBV2 and J usage is TRBJ2-5; 9 bases are a match to TRBD2. The length of the CDR3 is 17 residues. With 1 base clipped from V and 4 bases from J, the junction kept 10 bases outside the gene matches. Germline-derived CDR1 and CDR2 are SNHLY and FYNNEI. The CDR3 region is CASSEGGPRGGLETQYF. The CDR3 nucleotides read TGTGCCAGCAGTGAAGGGGGCCCGCGGGGGGGCCTAGAGACCCAGTACTTC.

The gene calls are TRBV20-1 and TRBJ2-4; D is possibly TRBD1 (5 bases). The DNA end is a closer match to TRBJ2-7, so the J assignment may be wrong. CDR3 size: 9 residues. Germline loops: CDR1 DFQATT, CDR2 SNEGSKA (reference sequence). This CDR3 is CSAGVEQYF. For the CDR3, the DNA is TGCAGTGCAGGGGTCGAGCAGTACTTC.

This chain uses TRBV18 with TRBJ1-4; D possibly corresponds to TRBD1 (6 bases). The V end was cut by 4 bases, the J end by 8 bases, with 11 bases between. The CDR3 is made up of 13 amino acids. Per the germline V gene, CDR1 is KGHSH and CDR2 is LQKENI. The CDR3 reads CASSREQGEKLFF. CDR3 DNA sequence: TGTGCCAGCTCACGGGAACAGGGAGAAAAACTGTTTTTT.

This clonotype was detected ten times or more. This sequence joins TRBV21-1 and TRBJ2-1; the table's TRBD1 call for D was not verified on the DNA. TRBV21-1 is recorded as a pseudogene. The CDR3 extends over 15 amino acids. The CDR3 spells CASGGAGGPSIEQFF. CDR3 sequence (DNA): TGTGCCAGCGGCGGAGCGGGGGGGCCTTCCATTGAGCAGTTCTTC.

Remarks on this clonotype: This may arise from a read error, as a much more abundant clone is one base away. CDR3 bases: TGTGCCAGCAGCCCTCATGGGGAAGCCAGGGTGCGGTACGAGCAGTACTTC. Translated, it gives CASSPHGEARVRYEQYF. The gene calls are TRBV4-2 and TRBJ2-7, with a tentative D call TRBD1 (5 bases). CDR1 is LGHNA and CDR2 is YNFKEQ in the germline V gene. The V end lost 4 bases, the J end lost 4 bases, and 23 bases lay between the germline ends. The CDR3 runs 17 residues.

This clonotype was seen only a few times. The chain uses TRBV20-1 and TRBJ2-7; a weak D match, TRBD1 (6 bases). Germline-derived CDR1 and CDR2 are DFQATT and SNEGSKA (reference sequence). The CDR3 extends over 14 amino acids. With 6 bases removed from V and 5 bases from J, the gap between germline ends came to 20 bases. For the CDR3, the DNA is TGCAGTGCCCCAAAACCCTCAGGGGCAGACGAGCAGTACTTC. This encodes CSAPKPSGADEQYF.

CDR3: CASSLVSTGGTDTQYF. The CDR3 DNA reads TGTGCCAGCAGCTTAGTAAGCACAGGGGGCACAGATACGCAGTATTTT. The genes are TRBV7-3 and TRBJ2-3, with 7 bases matching TRBD1. With 2 bases clipped from V and 1 base from J, the junction kept 6 bases outside the gene matches. This CDR3 spans 16 amino acids. Germline CDR1 is SGHTA and CDR2 is FQGTGA.